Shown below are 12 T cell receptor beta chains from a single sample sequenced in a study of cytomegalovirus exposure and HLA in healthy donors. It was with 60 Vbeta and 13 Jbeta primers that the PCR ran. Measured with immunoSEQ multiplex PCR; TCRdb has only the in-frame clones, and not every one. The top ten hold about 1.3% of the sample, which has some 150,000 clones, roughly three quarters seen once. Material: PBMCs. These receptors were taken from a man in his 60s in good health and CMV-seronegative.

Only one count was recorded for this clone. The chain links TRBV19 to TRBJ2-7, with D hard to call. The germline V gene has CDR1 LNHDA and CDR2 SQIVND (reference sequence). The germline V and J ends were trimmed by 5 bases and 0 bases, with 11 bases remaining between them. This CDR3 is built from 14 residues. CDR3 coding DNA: TGTGCCAGTAGTGACGACACGGCCTCCTACGAGCAGTACTTC. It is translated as CASSDDTASYEQYF.

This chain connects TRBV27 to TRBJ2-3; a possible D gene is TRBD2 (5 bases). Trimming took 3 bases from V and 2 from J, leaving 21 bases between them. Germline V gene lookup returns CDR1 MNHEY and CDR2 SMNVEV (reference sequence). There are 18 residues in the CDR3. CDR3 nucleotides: TGTGCCAGCAGTTTCGAGAGGGCCAGCCCCCTTTACACAGATACGCAGTATTTT. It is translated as CASSFERASPLYTDTQYF.

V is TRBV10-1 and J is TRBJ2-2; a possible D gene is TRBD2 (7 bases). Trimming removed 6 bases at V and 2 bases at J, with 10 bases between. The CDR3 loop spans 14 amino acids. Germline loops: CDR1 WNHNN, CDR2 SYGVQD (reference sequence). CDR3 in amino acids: CASSGGPNTGELFF. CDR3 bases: TGCGCCAGCAGCGGGGGGCCCAACACCGGGGAGCTGTTTTTT.

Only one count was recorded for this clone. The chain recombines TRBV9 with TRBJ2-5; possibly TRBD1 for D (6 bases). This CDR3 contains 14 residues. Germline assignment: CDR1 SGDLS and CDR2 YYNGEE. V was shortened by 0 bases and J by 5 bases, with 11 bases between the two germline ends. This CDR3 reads CASSVVGGAETQYF. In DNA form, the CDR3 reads TGTGCCAGCAGCGTAGTAGGGGGAGCGGAGACCCAGTACTTC.

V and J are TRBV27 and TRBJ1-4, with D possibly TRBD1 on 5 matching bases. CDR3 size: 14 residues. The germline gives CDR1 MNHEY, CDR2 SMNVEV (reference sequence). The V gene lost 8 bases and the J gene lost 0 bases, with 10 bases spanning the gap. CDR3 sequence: CASGGVATNEKLFF. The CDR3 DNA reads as TGTGCCAGCGGGGGGGTTGCAACTAATGAAAAACTGTTTTTT.

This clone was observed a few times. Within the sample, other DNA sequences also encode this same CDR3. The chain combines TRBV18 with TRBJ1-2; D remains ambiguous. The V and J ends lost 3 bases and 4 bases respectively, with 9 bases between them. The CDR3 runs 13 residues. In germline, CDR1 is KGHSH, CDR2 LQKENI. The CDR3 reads CASSPDGGYGYTF. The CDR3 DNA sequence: TGTGCCAGCTCACCGGACGGAGGCTATGGCTACACCTTC.

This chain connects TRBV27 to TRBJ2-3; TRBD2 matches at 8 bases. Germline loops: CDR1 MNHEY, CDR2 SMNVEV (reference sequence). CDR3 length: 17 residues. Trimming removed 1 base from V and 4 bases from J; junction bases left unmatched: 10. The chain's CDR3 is CASSLYLTGGPSDTQYF. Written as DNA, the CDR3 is TGTGCCAGCAGTTTATATTTAACGGGGGGGCCCTCAGATACGCAGTATTTT.

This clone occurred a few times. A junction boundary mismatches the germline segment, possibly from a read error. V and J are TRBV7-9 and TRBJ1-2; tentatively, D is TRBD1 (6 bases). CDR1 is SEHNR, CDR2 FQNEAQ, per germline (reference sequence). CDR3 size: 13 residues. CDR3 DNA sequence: TGTTCCAGCAGCCGGACAGAAATCTATGGCTACACCTTC. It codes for CSSSRTEIYGYTF. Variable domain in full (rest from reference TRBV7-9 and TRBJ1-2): DTGVSQNPRHKITKRGQNVTFRCDPISEHNRLYWYRQTLGQGPEFLTYFQNEAQLEKSRLLSDRFSAERPKGSFSTLEIQRTEQGDSAMYLCSSSRTEIYGYTFGSGTRLTVV.

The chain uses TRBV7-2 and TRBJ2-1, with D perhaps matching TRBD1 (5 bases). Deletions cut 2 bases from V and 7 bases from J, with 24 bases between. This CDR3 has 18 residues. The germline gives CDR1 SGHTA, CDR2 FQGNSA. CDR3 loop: CASSLRLRWGPGANEQFF. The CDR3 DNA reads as TGTGCCAGCAGCTTACGACTTCGCTGGGGCCCTGGAGCAAATGAGCAGTTCTTC.

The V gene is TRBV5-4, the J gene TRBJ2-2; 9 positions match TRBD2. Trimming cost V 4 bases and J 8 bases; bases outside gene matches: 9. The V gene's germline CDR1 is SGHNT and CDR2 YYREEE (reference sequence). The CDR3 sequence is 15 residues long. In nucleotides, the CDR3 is TGTGCCAGCAGCCGCCCGGGCGGGAGGGCGGGGGAGCTGTTTTTT. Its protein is CASSRPGGRAGELFF.

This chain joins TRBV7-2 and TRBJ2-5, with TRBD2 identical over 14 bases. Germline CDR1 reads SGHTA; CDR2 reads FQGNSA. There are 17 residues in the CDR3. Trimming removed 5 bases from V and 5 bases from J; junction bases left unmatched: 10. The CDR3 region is CASSPGLAGEGWETQYF. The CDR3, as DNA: TGTGCCAGCAGCCCGGGACTAGCGGGGGAAGGGTGGGAGACCCAGTACTTC.

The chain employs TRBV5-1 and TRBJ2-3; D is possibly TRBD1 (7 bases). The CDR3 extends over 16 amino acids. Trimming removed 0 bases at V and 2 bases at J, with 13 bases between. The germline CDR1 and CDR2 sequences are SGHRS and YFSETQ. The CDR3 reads CASSLEGRGATDTQYF. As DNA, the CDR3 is TGCGCCAGCAGCTTGGAGGGCAGGGGGGCCACAGATACGCAGTATTTT.